Listed below are T cell receptor beta chains from one sample, sequenced in a study of cytotoxic CD8 clonotypes in ibrutinib-treated CLL. Sequencing was performed with immunoSEQ multiplex PCR; in TCRdb, only in-frame clones are kept and a portion is missing. Here the sample spans hundreds of thousands of clones, roughly 74% being singletons. This material consisted of PBMCs, taken after 24 months of ibrutinib treatment. These receptors came from a human donor with chronic lymphocytic leukemia. Each CDR3 is given with its conserved first and last residue.

v_call	j_call	cdr3_aa
TRBV18	TRBJ2-7	CASSSGTGGGFEQYF
TRBV7-9	TRBJ2-7	CASSPSGVPDEQYF
TRBV25-1	TRBJ2-1	CASSEARLGSSYNEQFF
TRBV19	TRBJ2-7	CASSPGLAGTYEQYF
TRBV29-1	TRBJ2-5	CSTGAGGGTQYF
TRBV5-5	TRBJ2-7	CASSPPDSRGQYF
TRBV28	TRBJ1-5	CATRTASPPQPQHF
TRBV29-1	TRBJ2-3	CSVERPSGARDTQYF
TRBV25-1	TRBJ2-7	CASSEAGFGSYEQYF
TRBV4-3	TRBJ2-7	CASSPGRLAGGPGF
TRBV5-1	TRBJ2-7	CASSWTSGSYEQYF
TRBV7-3	TRBJ2-7	CASSLPGQVGLGEQYF
TRBV2	TRBJ2-7	CASSESRYEQYF
TRBV25-1	TRBJ2-7	CASSWDEAYEQYF
TRBV6-6	TRBJ2-5	CASSYWGSQETQYF
TRBV27	TRBJ2-3	CASTETSGQSDTQYF
TRBV5-1	TRBJ2-5	CASKRQDGETQYF
TRBV9	TRBJ2-5	CASSVWGSPQETQYF
TRBV30	TRBJ2-5	CAWSGLAGIWPKETQYF
TRBV6-1	TRBJ2-7	CASSVLRGGQYF
TRBV7-9	TRBJ2-2	CASSARQGANTGELFF
TRBV6-5	TRBJ2-3	CASSSPRDTQYF
TRBV27	TRBJ2-1	CASSFLGPSGHNEQFF
TRBV27	TRBJ1-2	CASKVTGDYGYTF
TRBV29-1	TRBJ2-1	CSVGTTRARNEQFF
TRBV30	TRBJ2-1	CAWNGGRASNEQFF
TRBV5-1	TRBJ2-5	CASSPGTSGRAYQETQYF
TRBV4-2	TRBJ2-2	CASSQERGGRGLAANTGELFF
TRBV27	TRBJ2-3	CASSLAGSRYTQYF
TRBV19	TRBJ2-1	CASSIGVLAGHEQFF
TRBV6-6	TRBJ2-1	CASRAGGGPGNEQFF
TRBV7-3	TRBJ2-1	CASSPEPTVNEQFF
TRBV29-1	TRBJ2-1	CSAPGLAGVGPQNEQFF